This paragraph covers one TCR beta chain sequence. Its matching antigen is unknown. The sample belongs to a study of cytomegalovirus exposure and HLA in healthy donors. Overall study results and limits: Across donors, most TCRs were seen rarely, yet some public ones were widespread. In a later analysis, several top co-occurrence clusters appeared linked to parvovirus B19, influenza, CMV and Epstein-Barr virus. As a later analysis showed, a missense DCLRE1C variant was linked to trimming of TCR beta V- and J-genes. The study recorded 150 to 200 TCR beta chains that were cytomegalovirus-associated.

The PCR ran on 60 Vbeta and 13 Jbeta primers. Method: immunoSEQ multiplex PCR; TCRdb's copy keeps in-frame clones and lacks some. The sample holds around 80,000 clones, over 9% seen once. The sequenced sample was PBMCs. The sequence derives from a man between 60 and 75 years old in good health and CMV-seropositive.

The CDR3 DNA is TGTGCCAGCGCGAAGGAGCAGACTGGAAACACCATATATTTT. Its protein product is CASAKEQTGNTIYF. This chain connects TRBV2 to TRBJ1-3, with no clear D. Germline lookup yields CDR1 SNHLY and CDR2 FYNNEI. This CDR3 spans 14 amino acids. Trimming removed 8 bases from V and 2 bases from J, with 13 bases in between.